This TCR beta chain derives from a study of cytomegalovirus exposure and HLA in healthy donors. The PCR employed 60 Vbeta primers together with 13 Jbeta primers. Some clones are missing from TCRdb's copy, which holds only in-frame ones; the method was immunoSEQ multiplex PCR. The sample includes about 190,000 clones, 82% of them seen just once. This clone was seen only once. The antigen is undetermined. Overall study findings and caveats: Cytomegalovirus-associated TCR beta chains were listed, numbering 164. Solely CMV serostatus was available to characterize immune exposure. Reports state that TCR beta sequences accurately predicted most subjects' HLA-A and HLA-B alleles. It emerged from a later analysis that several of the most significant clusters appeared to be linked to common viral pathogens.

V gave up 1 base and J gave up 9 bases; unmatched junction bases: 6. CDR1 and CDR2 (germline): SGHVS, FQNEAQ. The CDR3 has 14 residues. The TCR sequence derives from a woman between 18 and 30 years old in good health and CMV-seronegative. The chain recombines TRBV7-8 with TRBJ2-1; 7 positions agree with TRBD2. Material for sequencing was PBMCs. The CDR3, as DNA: TGTGCCAGCAGCTTAGAGGGAGGGAGGGGTGAGCAGTTCTTC. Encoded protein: CASSLEGGRGEQFF.